These T cell receptor beta chains were read from a single sample in a study of response to subunit inactivated influenza vaccine. A single record per CDR3 protein comes from TCRdb applying MiXCR to the RT-PCR reads. Here the sample spans about 580,000 distinct CDR3 sequences, around 15% being singletons. Sample: PBMCs from blood, taken approximately 13 days after vaccination. The source of these receptors is a man aged 50-59 years who received an inactivated influenza vaccine. CDR3s include the opening cysteine and the closing phenylalanine or tryptophan. Each record gives: clone size, V gene, D gene, J gene, CDR3 DNA, CDR3 protein. D genes are given only for firm matches. Only some rows state a clone size, as once, few, many or a class for expanded clones.

>-|TRBV15|-|TRBJ2-2
TGTGCCACCGCGAGGGGGATGGGCACCGGGGAGCTGTTTTTT
CATARGMGTGELFF
>few|TRBV5-1|TRBD1|TRBJ1-2
TGCGCCAGCAGCGGGAGGGGGCTTGGCTATGGCTACACCTTC
CASSGRGLGYGYTF
>few|TRBV6-5|-|TRBJ1-5
TGTGCCAGCAGTTCTTCAGTGGATCAGCCCCAGCATTTT
CASSSSVDQPQHF
>-|TRBV7-2|TRBD1|TRBJ2-1
TGTGCCAGCAGCCGCTTTATCCGGACAGGGCCCCATGAGCAGTTCTTC
CASSRFIRTGPHEQFF
>-|TRBV3-1|-|TRBJ1-1
TGTGCCAGCAGCCAAGCAGGGTCATCGGAAGCTTTCTTT
CASSQAGSSEAFF
>few|TRBV20-1|-|TRBJ1-1
TGCAGTGCTAGAGTCGGGATGTCGAGGACGAACACTGAAGCTTTCTTT
CSARVGMSRTNTEAFF
>few|TRBV28|TRBD2|TRBJ2-2
TGTGCCAGCAGTTTCTCGACTAGCGGGAGGGCCGACACCGGGGAGCTGTTTTTT
CASSFSTSGRADTGELFF
>few|TRBV28|TRBD1|TRBJ2-1
TGTGCCAGCAGCGGGACAGGGAAAGGCTACAATGAGCAGTTCTTC
CASSGTGKGYNEQFF
>-|TRBV5-6|TRBD1|TRBJ1-6
TGTGCCAGCAGCTTGGACAGGGGTGGTTCACCCCTCCACTTT
CASSLDRGGSPLHF
>many|TRBV29-1|TRBD1|TRBJ2-3
TGCAGCACCTCGACAGGGGGCGGGACAGATACGCAGTATTTT
CSTSTGGGTDTQYF
>-|TRBV3-1|TRBD2|TRBJ2-3
TGTGCCAGCAGCCAAGAGGTTCAAGCGGGAGACGGTACGCAGTATTTT
CASSQEVQAGDGTQYF
>few|TRBV15|TRBD2|TRBJ2-1
TGTGCCACCAGCAGAGATCTAAGCGGGAGTTACAATGAGCAGTTCTTC
CATSRDLSGSYNEQFF
>-|TRBV20-1|-|TRBJ1-6
TGCAGTGCTAGAGATAGTAGGTCAAATTCACCCCTCCACTTT
CSARDSRSNSPLHF
>few|TRBV7-2|-|TRBJ1-6
TGTGCCAGCAGCTTAGCTCCAGTATATAATTCACCCCTCCACTTT
CASSLAPVYNSPLHF
>-|TRBV14|-|TRBJ2-7
TGTGCCAGCAGCCAAGATAATGGGAATACGCGGGAGCAGTACTTC
CASSQDNGNTREQYF
>-|TRBV11-2|-|TRBJ2-3
TGTGCCAGCAGCTCCGAATCGGATACGCAGTATTTT
CASSSESDTQYF
>many|TRBV10-1|-|TRBJ2-1
TGCGCCAGCAGTGAGCCCCCTTTGGGCAATGAGCAGTTCTTC
CASSEPPLGNEQFF
>-|TRBV12-3/TRBV12-4|-|TRBJ2-7
TGTGCCAGCAGCCATAGGAGGGGGCTGCGGGACGAGCAGTACTTC
CASSHRRGLRDEQYF
>-|TRBV29-1|-|TRBJ2-5
TGCAGCGTTGTGGGTTCGGCTAGCCGACAGACCCAGTACTTC
CSVVGSASRQTQYF
>-|TRBV4-3|-|TRBJ2-7
TGCGCCAGCAGCCAAGATGCGGCAAGCTCCTACGAGCAGTACTTC
CASSQDAASSYEQYF
>-|TRBV20-1|-|TRBJ2-1
TGCAGTGAATTTAGGGGTGGCGATGAGCAGTTCTTC
CSEFRGGDEQFF
>-|TRBV6-2/TRBV6-3|TRBD2|TRBJ2-3
TGTGCCAGCAGTTCCTGGACTAGCGGGAGTACAGATACGCAGTATTTT
CASSSWTSGSTDTQYF
>-|TRBV5-1|TRBD2|TRBJ2-1
TGCGCCAGCAGCTTGGGGACTAGCGCCAACTACAATGAGCAGTTCTTC
CASSLGTSANYNEQFF
>-|TRBV20-1|-|TRBJ2-2
TGCAGTGCTAGAGATTTCCAGGGGACCGGGGAGCTGTTTTTT
CSARDFQGTGELFF
>many|TRBV5-8|-|TRBJ2-3
TGTGCCAGCTGGGTGCGGATTCAAAACACAGATACGCAGTATTTT
CASWVRIQNTDTQYF
>-|TRBV10-3|TRBD1|TRBJ1-1
TGTGCCACGACCGACAGGGTCACTGAAGCTTTCTTT
CATTDRVTEAFF
>few|TRBV28|-|TRBJ2-5
TGTGCCAGCAGTTTAATCCAGGGTACCCCACAAGAGACCCAGTACTTC
CASSLIQGTPQETQYF
>few|TRBV7-2|-|TRBJ2-7
TGTGCCAGCAGCCCCGCTCCGACGATCGAGCAGTACTTC
CASSPAPTIEQYF
>many|TRBV3-1|-|TRBJ2-1
TGTGCCAGCAGCCCAGGTCTGGGCTCCTACAATGAGCAGTTCTTC
CASSPGLGSYNEQFF
>few|TRBV7-2|-|TRBJ2-1
TGTGCCAGCAGCTTAGGTGGCAGGGAGAAGTTCTTC
CASSLGGREKFF
>-|TRBV3-1|-|TRBJ1-1
TGTGCCAGCAGGGAAACAGGGCAGAACACTGAAGCTTTCTTT
CASRETGQNTEAFF
>-|TRBV12-3/TRBV12-4|-|TRBJ1-6
TGTGCCAGCAGTTTCAGGGAGTCTAATTCACCCCTCCACTTT
CASSFRESNSPLHF
>few|TRBV28|-|TRBJ2-2
TGTGCCAGCAGTTTTTGGGTGGGACTGAACACCGGGGAGCTGTTTTTT
CASSFWVGLNTGELFF
>-|TRBV28|TRBD1|TRBJ2-6
TGTGCCAGCAGCCCCACAGGGGCTGGGGCCAACGTCCTGACTTTC
CASSPTGAGANVLTF
>few|TRBV7-2|-|TRBJ1-1
TGTGCCAGCAGCTTAGTTCTAAGGGATGAAGCTTTCTTT
CASSLVLRDEAFF
>many|TRBV5-8|TRBD1|TRBJ2-5
TGTGCCAGCAGCTTAACTCGGGACAGGGGAACCGAGACCCAGTACTTC
CASSLTRDRGTETQYF
>few|TRBV4-3|-|TRBJ1-1
TGCGCCAGCAGACAAAACCAGGGGAACACTGAAGCTTTCTTT
CASRQNQGNTEAFF
>-|TRBV12-3/TRBV12-4|TRBD1|TRBJ1-6
TGTGCCAGCAGTTTGAGAGGGGGCGGTTCACCCCTCCACTTT
CASSLRGGGSPLHF
>-|TRBV6-5|-|TRBJ1-5
TGTGCCAGCAGTTATGGGCAGGAGAACAATCAGCCCCAGCATTTT
CASSYGQENNQPQHF
>few|TRBV2|TRBD2|TRBJ2-1
TGTGCCACCTCTAGCGGGGGCGACGATGAGCAGTTCTTC
CATSSGGDDEQFF
>-|TRBV30|-|TRBJ2-3
TGTGCCTGGAGTGTAAGCAGGGTCACAGATACGCAGTATTTT
CAWSVSRVTDTQYF
>many|TRBV20-1|-|TRBJ2-4
TGCAGTGCTAGAGATACGAAGGAGGACCAATGGAAAAACATTCAGTACTTC
CSARDTKEDQWKNIQYF
>-|TRBV18|TRBD1|TRBJ2-5
TGTGCCAGCTCACCACGAAGTACAGGGGGGGAGACCCAGTACTTC
CASSPRSTGGETQYF
>-|TRBV12-3/TRBV12-4|-|TRBJ2-3
TGTGCCAGCACCCTGTCGGTCGGAAGCACAGATACGCAGTATTTT
CASTLSVGSTDTQYF
>-|TRBV14|-|TRBJ2-3
TGTGCCAGCAGCCAAATAGGACTCTCAGATACGCAGTATTTT
CASSQIGLSDTQYF
>-|TRBV7-6|-|TRBJ2-3
TGTGCCAGCAGCTTACGAGCGGGCCTATCCACAGATACGCAGTATTTT
CASSLRAGLSTDTQYF
>-|TRBV7-9|-|TRBJ2-3
TGTGCCAGCAGCTTACTAGCGATAAGCACAGATACGCAGTATTTT
CASSLLAISTDTQYF
>many|TRBV7-9|-|TRBJ2-7
TGTGCCAGCAGCACAGGGATCTCCTACGAGCAGTACTTC
CASSTGISYEQYF
>many|TRBV5-1|-|TRBJ1-1
TGCGCCAGCAGCTGGACGCTGAACACTGAAGCTTTCTTT
CASSWTLNTEAFF
>few|TRBV7-8|-|TRBJ2-3
TGTGCCAGCAGCTTAGAGCGGCTTAGCACAGATACGCAGTATTTT
CASSLERLSTDTQYF
>-|TRBV9|-|TRBJ2-7
TGTGCCAGCAGCGCACCGTCCCGACGGGCCTACGAGCAGTACTTC
CASSAPSRRAYEQYF
>-|TRBV29-1|-|TRBJ2-1
TGCAGCGCCGTTAGCGGTAGCTCCTACAATGAGCAGTTCTTC
CSAVSGSSYNEQFF
>few|TRBV27|TRBD1|TRBJ1-4
TGTGCCAGCAGCTCGGGACAGAAGAATGAAAAACTGTTTTTT
CASSSGQKNEKLFF
>few|TRBV3-1|-|TRBJ1-1
TGTGCCAGCAGCCAGAACGGGACGCCCGGAGCTTTCTTT
CASSQNGTPGAFF
>-|TRBV4-3|TRBD2|TRBJ2-1
TGCGCCAGCAGCCAAGATATTTCCAGCGGGAGTGGAAATGAGCAGTTCTTC
CASSQDISSGSGNEQFF
>few|TRBV5-5|-|TRBJ2-1
TGTGCCAGCAGCTTGGATCAAAGCTCCTACAATGAGCAGTTCTTC
CASSLDQSSYNEQFF
>few|TRBV5-6|-|TRBJ2-7
TGTGCCAGCAGCCTAGACAGACGGATGACCTACGAGCAGTACTTC
CASSLDRRMTYEQYF
>many|TRBV28|TRBD1|TRBJ2-7
TGTGCCAGCAGTTTAGGGACAGGGGCCTACGAGCAGTACTTC
CASSLGTGAYEQYF
>-|TRBV6-1|TRBD2|TRBJ2-7
TGTGCCAGCAGAGAGACTAGCGGGCCCTACGAGCAGTACTTC
CASRETSGPYEQYF
>few|TRBV7-2|TRBD2|TRBJ2-1
TGTGCCAGCAGCTTATCGACCACCTTAGCGGGAGGGTCGGGTGAGCAGTTCTTC
CASSLSTTLAGGSGEQFF